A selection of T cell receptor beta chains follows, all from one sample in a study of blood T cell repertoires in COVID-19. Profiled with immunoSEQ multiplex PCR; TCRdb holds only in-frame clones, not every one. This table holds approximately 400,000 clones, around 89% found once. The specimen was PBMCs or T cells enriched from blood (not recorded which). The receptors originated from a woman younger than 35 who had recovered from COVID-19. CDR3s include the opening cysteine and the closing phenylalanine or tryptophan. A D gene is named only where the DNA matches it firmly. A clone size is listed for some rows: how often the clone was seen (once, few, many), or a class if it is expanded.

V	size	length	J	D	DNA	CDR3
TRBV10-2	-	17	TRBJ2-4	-	TGCGCCAGCAGTGAGTCGACGGAGGGTAAGGCCAAAAACATTCAGTACTTC	CASSESTEGKAKNIQYF
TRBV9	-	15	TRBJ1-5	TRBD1	TGTGCCAGCACCCGGACAGGGGGCCTCAATCAGCCCCAGCATTTT	CASTRTGGLNQPQHF
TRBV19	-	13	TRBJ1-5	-	TGTGCCAGCAGTCCCTCTACAGGGACGCCCCAGCATTTT	CASSPSTGTPQHF
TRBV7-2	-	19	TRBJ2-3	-	TGTGCCAGCAGCCCTCAAGGGGGGGCGAGGATGGGGGTCCCAGATACGCAGTATTTT	CASSPQGGARMGVPDTQYF
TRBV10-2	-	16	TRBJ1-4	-	TGCGCCAGCAGCCCCGGGGGGGGAGCTGCTAATGAAAAACTGTTTTTT	CASSPGGGAANEKLFF
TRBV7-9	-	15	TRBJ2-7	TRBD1	TGTGCCAGCAGCTTAGCAGGACAGGGGTCGTCCGAGCAGTACTTC	CASSLAGQGSSEQYF
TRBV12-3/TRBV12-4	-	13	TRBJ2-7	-	TGTGCCAGCATTTACGGGGGAAGAGGCGAGCAGTACTTC	CASIYGGRGEQYF
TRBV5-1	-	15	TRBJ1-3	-	TGCGCCAGCAGCTTGGCGTCAGGGATTGGAAACACCATATATTTT	CASSLASGIGNTIYF
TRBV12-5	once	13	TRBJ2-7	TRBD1	TGTGCTAGTTCTCAGACAGGGGTCTACGAGCAGTACTTC	CASSQTGVYEQYF
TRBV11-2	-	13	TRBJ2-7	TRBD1	TGTGCCAGCAGGACGACAGGGACCTACGAGCAGTACTTC	CASRTTGTYEQYF
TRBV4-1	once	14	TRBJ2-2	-	TGCGCCAGCAGCCAATTTTTGACATCCGGGGAGCTGTTTTTT	CASSQFLTSGELFF
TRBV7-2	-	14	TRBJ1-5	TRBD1	TGTGCCAGCGGACGGACAGGTGGCAATCAGCCCCAGCATTTT	CASGRTGGNQPQHF
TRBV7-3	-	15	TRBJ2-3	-	TGTGCCAGCAGCCTTCGGGACTCTGACATCGATACGCAGTATTTT	CASSLRDSDIDTQYF
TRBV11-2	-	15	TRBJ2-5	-	TGTGCCAGCAGCGCAGAGGCAGGGGCGCAAGAGACCCAGTACTTC	CASSAEAGAQETQYF
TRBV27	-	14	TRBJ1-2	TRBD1	TGTGCCAGCAGTTTAGCAGGGGGCTTCTATGGCTACACCTTC	CASSLAGGFYGYTF
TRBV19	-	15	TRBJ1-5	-	TGTGCCAGTAGTATGAGTGACAGTAGCAATCAGCCCCAGCATTTT	CASSMSDSSNQPQHF
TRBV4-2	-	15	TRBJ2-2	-	TGTGCCAGCAGCGCGCGTTCCGGGGACACCGGGGAGCTGTTTTTT	CASSARSGDTGELFF
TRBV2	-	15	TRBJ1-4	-	TGTGCCAGCAGTCTCTTCGGGGGGTATGATGAAAAACTGTTTTTT	CASSLFGGYDEKLFF
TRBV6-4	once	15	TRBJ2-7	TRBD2	TGTGCCAGCAGTGTGTCGGCGGGGGGCGCCTACGAGCAGTACTTC	CASSVSAGGAYEQYF
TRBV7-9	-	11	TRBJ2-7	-	TGTGCCGGAAAACAGGGAAACGAGCAGTACTTC	CAGKQGNEQYF
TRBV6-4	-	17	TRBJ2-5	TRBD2	TGTGCCAGCAGTGACGGGGAGGGAGGGAGGTCATCGGAGACCCAGTACTTC	CASSDGEGGRSSETQYF
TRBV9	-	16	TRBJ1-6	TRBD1	TGTGCCAGCAGCGGGTCCCCGGGACAGTCTAATTCACCCCTCCACTTT	CASSGSPGQSNSPLHF
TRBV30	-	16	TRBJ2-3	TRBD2	TGTGCCTGGACTAGCGGGGGGACCTATAGCACAGATACGCAGTATTTT	CAWTSGGTYSTDTQYF
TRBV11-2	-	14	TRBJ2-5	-	TGTGCCAGCAGCTTATTGGCTTTACGAGAGACCCAGTACTTC	CASSLLALRETQYF
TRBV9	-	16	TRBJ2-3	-	TGTGCCAGCAGCGTAGTAGGGGGTACTAGCACAGATACGCAGTATTTT	CASSVVGGTSTDTQYF
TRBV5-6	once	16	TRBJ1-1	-	TGTGCCAGCAGCCAAAGCCTTCCGGGACTACGGACTGAAGCTTTCTTT	CASSQSLPGLRTEAFF
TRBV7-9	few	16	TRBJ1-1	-	TGTGCCAGCAGCCAGCAACCCCCGGGACGGGGGGCTGAAGCTTTCTTT	CASSQQPPGRGAEAFF
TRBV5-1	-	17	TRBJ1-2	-	TGCGCCAGCAGCTTGGAAGGCGGGAGGAAGGGTAACTATGGCTACACCTTC	CASSLEGGRKGNYGYTF
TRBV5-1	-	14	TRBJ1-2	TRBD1	TGCGCCAGCAGCCGTCGACAGGGGGCAGAAGGCTACACCTTC	CASSRRQGAEGYTF
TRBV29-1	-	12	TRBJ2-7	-	TGCAGCGTTCGGCAGGGAAAATACGAGCAGTACTTC	CSVRQGKYEQYF
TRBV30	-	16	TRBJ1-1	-	TGTGCCTGGAGTGCACGATCAGAAATAATGAACACTGAAGCTTTCTTT	CAWSARSEIMNTEAFF
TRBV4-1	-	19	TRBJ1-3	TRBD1	TGCGCCAGCAGCCAAGATAAAGGACAGGGGGCGCTCTCTGGAAACACCATATATTTT	CASSQDKGQGALSGNTIYF
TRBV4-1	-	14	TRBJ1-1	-	TGCGCCAGCAGCCAGCCTACTAGAAACACTGAAGCTTTCTTT	CASSQPTRNTEAFF
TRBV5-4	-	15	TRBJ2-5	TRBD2	TGTGCCAGCAGCTCTAGCGGGGGGGCGCGAGAGACCCAGTACTTC	CASSSSGGARETQYF
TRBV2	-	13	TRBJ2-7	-	TGTGCCAGCAAACAGGTCCCTTCCTACGAGCAGTACTTC	CASKQVPSYEQYF
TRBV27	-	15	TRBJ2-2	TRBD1	TGTGCCAGCAGTGGGATTGACAGGGACGCCGGGGAGCTGTTTTTT	CASSGIDRDAGELFF
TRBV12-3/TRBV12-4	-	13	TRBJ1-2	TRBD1	TGTGCCAGCAGTTTAGCGGGGACAGGGGGCTACACCTTC	CASSLAGTGGYTF
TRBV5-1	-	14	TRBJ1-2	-	TGCGCCAGCAGCTTGCGGGAAGGGGGCTATGGCTACACCTTC	CASSLREGGYGYTF
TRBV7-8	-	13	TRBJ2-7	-	TGTGCCATAGGGGGTCAAGGTTCCTACGAGCAGTACTTC	CAIGGQGSYEQYF
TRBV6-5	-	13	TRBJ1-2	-	TGTGCCAGCAGTTTATACAGCCACTATGGCTACACCTTC	CASSLYSHYGYTF
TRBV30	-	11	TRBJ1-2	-	TGTGCCTGGAGTCGAGGCTATGGCTACACCTTC	CAWSRGYGYTF